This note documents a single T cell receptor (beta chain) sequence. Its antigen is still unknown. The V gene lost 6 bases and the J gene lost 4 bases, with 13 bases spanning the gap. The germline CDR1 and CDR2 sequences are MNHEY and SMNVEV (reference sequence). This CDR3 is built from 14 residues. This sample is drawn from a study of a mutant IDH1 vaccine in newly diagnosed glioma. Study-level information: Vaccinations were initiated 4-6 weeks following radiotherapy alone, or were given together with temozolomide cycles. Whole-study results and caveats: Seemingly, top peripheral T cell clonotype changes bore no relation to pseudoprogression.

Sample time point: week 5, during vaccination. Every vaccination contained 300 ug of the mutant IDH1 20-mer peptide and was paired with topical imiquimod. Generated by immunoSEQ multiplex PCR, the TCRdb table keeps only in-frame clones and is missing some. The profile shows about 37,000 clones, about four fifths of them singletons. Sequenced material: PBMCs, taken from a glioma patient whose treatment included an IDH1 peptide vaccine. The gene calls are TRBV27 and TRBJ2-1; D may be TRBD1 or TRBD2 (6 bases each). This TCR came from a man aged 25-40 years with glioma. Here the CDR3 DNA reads TGTGCCAGCAGGAAGGGGGGAGTTTACAATGAGCAGTTCTTC. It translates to CASRKGGVYNEQFF.